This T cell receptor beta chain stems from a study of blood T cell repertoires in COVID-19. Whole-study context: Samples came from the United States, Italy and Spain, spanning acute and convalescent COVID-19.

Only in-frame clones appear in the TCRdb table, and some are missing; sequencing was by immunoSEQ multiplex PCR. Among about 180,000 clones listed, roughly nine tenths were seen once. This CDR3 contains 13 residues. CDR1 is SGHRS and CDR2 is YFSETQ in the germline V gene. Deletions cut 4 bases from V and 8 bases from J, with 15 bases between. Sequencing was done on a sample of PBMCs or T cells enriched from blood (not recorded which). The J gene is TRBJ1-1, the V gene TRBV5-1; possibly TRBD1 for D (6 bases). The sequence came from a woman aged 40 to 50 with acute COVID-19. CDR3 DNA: TGCGCCAGCAGCAATAATGGGGACATCGAAGCTTTCTTT. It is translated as CASSNNGDIEAFF.